What follows are 18 T cell receptor beta chains derived from one specimen sequenced in a study of response to subunit inactivated influenza vaccine. TCRdb passed the RT-PCR reads through MiXCR, listing each CDR3 protein once. The sample holds more than 550,000 distinct CDR3 sequences, 12% seen once. This sample comprised PBMCs from blood, obtained on the day of vaccination. Source of these receptors: a man between 45 and 60 years old who received an inactivated influenza vaccine.

Ten or more counts support this clonotype. This chain connects TRBV28 to TRBJ2-7; the match to TRBD2 covers 12 bases. V trimming: 3 bases; J trimming: 3 bases; junction bases outside the gene matches: 6. Looked up from germline, CDR1 is MDHEN and CDR2 is SYDVKM. This CDR3 is built from 16 residues. The CDR3 here is CASSFYRLAGVYEQYF. CDR3 DNA: TGTGCCAGCAGTTTCTACAGACTAGCGGGAGTCTACGAGCAGTACTTC.

CDR3 coding DNA: TGCGCCAGCAAGCAGGGGGCTAGCACAGATACGCAGTATTTT. Protein: CASKQGASTDTQYF. The rearrangement uses TRBV5-1 and TRBJ2-3, with 8 positions matching TRBD1. Trimming cost V 6 bases and J 0 bases; bases outside gene matches: 3. The CDR3 sequence is 14 residues long. In germline, CDR1 is SGHRS, CDR2 YFSETQ. Full variable domain (rest looked up from reference TRBV5-1 and TRBJ2-3): KAGVTQTPRYLIKTRGQQVTLSCSPISGHRSVSWYQQTPGQGLQFLFEYFSETQRNKGNFPGRFSGRQFSNSRSEMNVSTLELGDSALYLCASKQGASTDTQYFGPGTRLTVL.

This clonotype came up a few times. This rearrangement joins TRBV20-1 to TRBJ2-3; TRBD2 matches 8 bases. After removal of 2 bases from V and 4 bases from J, the junction contained 5 bases not matched to a gene. The germline CDR1 and CDR2 sequences are DFQATT and SNEGSKA (reference sequence). The length of the CDR3 is 14 residues. The CDR3 DNA is TGCAGTGCTAGAAAGCCGGGGGGGCCAGATACGCAGTATTTT. Its protein product is CSARKPGGPDTQYF.

The rearrangement uses TRBV7-6 and TRBJ2-7; D gene uncertain. The CDR3 is made up of 16 amino acids. V was clipped by 4 bases and J by 0 bases, with 16 bases between them. Per the germline V gene, CDR1 is SGHVS and CDR2 is FNYEAQ. The CDR3 coding sequence is TGTGCCAGCAGCTCGCAGGACCCGACTCGCTCCTACGAGCAGTACTTC. As protein: CASSSQDPTRSYEQYF.

This clonotype was found a few times. The chain combines TRBV2 with TRBJ2-7; no firm D call. The CDR3 is 14 residues long. The V end was cut by 2 bases, the J end by 7 bases, with 15 bases between. The germline V gene encodes CDR1 SNHLY and CDR2 FYNNEI. The CDR3 reads CASSEMGSLLEQYF. CDR3 DNA sequence: TGTGCCAGCAGTGAAATGGGTTCCCTCTTAGAGCAGTACTTC.

This chain connects TRBV29-1 to TRBJ1-1, with D uncertain. Trimming removed 4 bases at V and 3 bases at J, with 6 bases between. The CDR3 spans 11 residues. Germline lookup yields CDR1 SQVTM and CDR2 ANQGSEA. The CDR3: CSVVADTEAFF. DNA for the CDR3: TGCAGCGTTGTGGCGGACACTGAAGCTTTCTTT.

This clonotype was counted only a few times. The J gene is TRBJ2-1, the V gene TRBV9; either TRBD1 or TRBD2 may fit D (5 bases each). The CDR3 length is 15 residues. Trimming shortened V by 3 bases and J by 8 bases, and 18 bases separated the two germline ends. Germline V CDR1 and CDR2: SGDLS, YYNGEE. The CDR3 DNA sequence: TGTGCCAGCAGCGCCGACGGGACCCCCCGTGATGAGCAGTTCTTC. Amino acid sequence: CASSADGTPRDEQFF.

Here the CDR3 DNA reads TGCAGCGCCCGGGACAGGGTTAACATTCAGTACTTC. Translation gives CSARDRVNIQYF. The rearrangement joins TRBV29-1 to TRBJ2-4; 9 positions match TRBD1. With 7 bases clipped from V and 7 bases from J, the junction kept 5 bases outside the gene matches. CDR1 is SQVTM, CDR2 ANQGSEA, per germline. The CDR3 has 12 amino acids.

This clonotype occurred a few times. This CDR3 reads CASSLEWGMSGYTF. CDR3 in DNA: TGTGCCAGCAGCTTAGAATGGGGGATGTCTGGCTACACCTTC. This rearrangement joins TRBV7-2 to TRBJ1-2; D is perhaps TRBD1 (5 bases). This CDR3 has 14 amino acids. Germline V gene data show CDR1 as SGHTA and CDR2 as FQGNSA. V shed 1 base and J shed 7 bases, with 13 bases lying between them. The variable domain in full, completed from reference TRBV7-2 and TRBJ1-2, reads GAGVSQSPSNKVTEKGKDVELRCDPISGHTALYWYRQSLGQGLEFLIYFQGNSAPDKSGLPSDRFSAERTGGSVSTLTIQRTQQEDSAVYLCASSLEWGMSGYTFGSGTRLTVV.

Concerning this clonotype: The junction departs from germline at one end; a sequencing error may be responsible. The rearrangement uses TRBV3-1 and TRBJ2-2; 9 bases align to TRBD1. This CDR3 contains 17 residues. The germline V gene encodes CDR1 LGHDT and CDR2 YNNKEL (reference sequence). This CDR3 is CACSQDGQGYYTGELFF. The DNA of the CDR3 is TGTGCCTGCAGCCAAGATGGACAGGGGTATTACACCGGGGAGCTGTTTTTT.

The chain couples TRBV3-1 to TRBJ1-1; TRBD1 agrees at 7 bases. The CDR3 loop spans 16 amino acids. The V gene end was trimmed by 2 bases and the J gene end by 3 bases; junction bases not matched to a gene: 9. The germline V gene has CDR1 LGHDT and CDR2 YNNKEL (reference sequence). The CDR3 coding sequence is TGTGCCAGCAGCCAAAACCGACAGGGAAGGGACACTGAAGCTTTCTTT. Amino acid sequence: CASSQNRQGRDTEAFF.

The genes are TRBV5-1 and TRBJ2-7; no clear D gene. CDR1 is SGHRS, CDR2 YFSETQ, per germline. V was shortened by 4 bases and J by 6 bases, with 11 bases between the two germline ends. There are 12 residues in the CDR3. CDR3 in amino acids: CASSPGLAEQYF. The CDR3 nucleotides are TGCGCCAGCAGCCCGGGTTTAGCCGAGCAGTACTTC.

The chain uses TRBV6-2 or TRBV6-3 and TRBJ2-3; D unclear. The V end was cut by 5 bases, the J end by 6 bases, with 15 bases between. The CDR3 loop spans 14 amino acids. CDR1 and CDR2 (germline): MNHEY, SVGEGT. CDR3 sequence reads: CASSTGPPRDTQYF. The CDR3 DNA is TGTGCCAGCAGTACCGGGCCCCCAAGGGATACGCAGTATTTT.

The sample holds one count of this clonotype. V usage is TRBV20-1 and J usage is TRBJ2-7; D gene unclear. This CDR3 has 15 residues. The germline V gene has CDR1 DFQATT and CDR2 SNEGSKA (reference sequence). The V end was cut by 6 bases, the J end by 0 bases, with 18 bases between. The CDR3 region is CSARSDVLSSYEQYF. In DNA, the CDR3 is TGCAGTGCGCGATCGGACGTTTTAAGCTCCTACGAGCAGTACTTC.

This clonotype was found many times. The chain carries TRBV20-1 and TRBJ2-5, with 7 bases lining up with TRBD1. The CDR3 has 12 residues. The ends lost 5 bases at V and 2 bases at J; junction bases unmatched: 2. The germline V gene encodes CDR1 DFQATT and CDR2 SNEGSKA (reference sequence). In DNA, the CDR3 is TGCAGTGCTGTCAGGGGGCAAGAGACCCAGTACTTC. Protein: CSAVRGQETQYF.

In its sample, this clonotype was seen a few times. V usage is TRBV14 and J usage is TRBJ1-1, with D hard to call. The ends were cut back, 4 bases at V and 1 base at J, with 13 bases in the middle. CDR1 and CDR2 (germline): SGHDN, FVKESK. This CDR3 contains 15 residues. The CDR3 bases are TGTGCCAGCAGCCGGGATCGCCTACCGAACACTGAAGCTTTCTTT. It yields the protein CASSRDRLPNTEAFF. The full variable domain, in which reference TRBV14 and TRBJ1-1 provide the parts outside the CDR3, is EAGVTQFPSHSVIEKGQTVTLRCDPISGHDNLYWYRRVMGKEIKFLLHFVKESKQDESGMPNNRFLAERTGGTYSTLKVQPAELEDSGVYFCASSRDRLPNTEAFFGQGTRLTVV.

In its sample, this clonotype was seen a few times. This chain connects TRBV7-2 to TRBJ2-7, with 9 nucleotides matching TRBD1. CDR1 SGHTA and CDR2 FQGNSA come from the germline V gene. Losses at the gene ends were 2 bases for V and 4 bases for J; bases not matched to a gene: 3. CDR3 length: 14 residues. The DNA for the CDR3 is TGTGCCAGCAGCTTAACAGGGGGCGTATACGAGCAGTACTTC. It codes for CASSLTGGVYEQYF.

The gene calls are TRBV29-1 and TRBJ2-3; the match to TRBD1 covers 7 bases. Per the germline V gene, CDR1 is SQVTM and CDR2 is ANQGSEA. This CDR3 region has 11 residues. The trim removed 6 bases at V and 7 bases at J, leaving 4 bases unmatched. This CDR3 reads CSVGQTNTQYF. The CDR3 DNA follows: TGCAGCGTGGGACAGACTAATACGCAGTATTTT.